This T cell receptor (beta chain) emerged from a study of T cells in Graves' hyperthyroidism and ophthalmopathy. This clonotype appeared many times. Its antigen is currently unknown. Clinical symptoms, serum thyroxine and TRAb, thyroid ultrasound and orbital computed tomography together formed the diagnostic basis. RNA transcripts were the template for amplifying TCR beta CDR3 regions. When the TCR CDR3 underwent first-round RT-PCR, the HTBI primer set was used. TCRdb recomputed calls from the multiplex PCR reads with MiXCR, one row per CDR3 protein. The table includes about 720,000 distinct CDR3 sequences, about 15% detected once. The germline gives CDR1 MDHEN, CDR2 SYDVKM. V was cut by 3 bases and J by 5 bases, with 14 bases left in between. This CDR3 is 14 amino acids long. Study-wide points: By a 13 V-J model, ophthalmopathy was set apart from stable hyperthyroidism. In the blood, most expanded thyroid clonotypes above 0.001 appeared as well.

The source of this sequence is a man aged 18 to 29 with Graves' hyperthyroidism. The sequenced sample consisted of blood. The V gene is TRBV28, the J gene TRBJ2-7, with D possibly TRBD1 on 5 matching bases. In nucleotides, the CDR3 is TGTGCCAGCAGTTTCCAAGGGGCGCATCACGAGCAGTACTTC. Translating it yields CASSFQGAHHEQYF.